This passage covers 24 T cell receptor beta chains from one sample sequenced in a study of blood T cell repertoires in COVID-19. Data came from immunoSEQ multiplex PCR; TCRdb stores just in-frame clones and leaves some out. Counted here are a few hundred thousand clones, 84% occurring once; the ten biggest clones make up roughly 18%. The sequenced sample consisted of peripheral blood. These receptors all come from a woman at least 80 years old with active or convalescent COVID-19.

The V call is TRBV24-1, the J call TRBJ1-2; TRBD1 is a possible D gene (6 bases). Trimming pared 4 bases from V and 2 bases from J, leaving 10 bases between. Germline values: CDR1 KGHDR, CDR2 SFDVKD. The CDR3 has 14 amino acids. In nucleotides, the CDR3 is TGTGCCACCAGTGACCCCGGACAGAACTATGGCTACACCTTC. Protein sequence: CATSDPGQNYGYTF.

This clone is a singleton in its sample. The CDR3 region is CAWSTGQRQPQHF. The CDR3, as DNA: TGTGCCTGGTCAACAGGGCAAAGGCAGCCCCAGCATTTT. The rearrangement links TRBV30 to TRBJ1-5, with D perhaps matching TRBD1 (6 bases). Trimming removed 5 bases at V and 7 bases at J, with 15 bases between. The CDR3 is 13 residues long. Germline V lookup: CDR1 GTSNPN, CDR2 SVGIG (reference sequence).

The chain joins TRBV27 to TRBJ1-4, with 8 bases lining up with TRBD1. V shed 8 bases, J shed 10 bases, and the junction held 12 bases outside the gene matches. Germline loops: CDR1 MNHEY, CDR2 SMNVEV (reference sequence). The CDR3 consists of 14 residues. Here the CDR3 reads CASHDMTTGGKLFF. In DNA, the CDR3 is TGTGCCAGCCATGACATGACAACAGGGGGAAAACTGTTTTTT.

The chain is built from TRBV7-9 and TRBJ1-1; D not resolved. The germline gives CDR1 SEHNR, CDR2 FQNEAQ (reference sequence). This CDR3 is 14 amino acids long. V was trimmed by 5 bases and J by 4 bases, leaving 14 bases between them. CDR3 protein: CASSPGREGTEAFF. DNA of the CDR3: TGTGCCAGCAGCCCCGGGCGGGAAGGCACTGAAGCTTTCTTT.

This clone has a single count. The chain uses TRBV6-2 or TRBV6-3 and TRBJ2-3; D not certain. The CDR3 is 17 amino acids. The germline V gene encodes CDR1 MNHEY and CDR2 SVGEGT. V shed 2 bases and J shed 1 base, with 16 bases lying between them. In nucleotides, the CDR3 is TGTGCCAGCAGTTACCCGGCTAGTCCTGTGGGCACAGATACGCAGTATTTT. Amino acids: CASSYPASPVGTDTQYF.

V gene TRBV6-5 combines with J gene TRBJ2-7; tentative D call: TRBD1 (6 bases). V lost 5 bases, J lost 6 bases, and 17 bases lay in between. The CDR3 totals 14 residues. Germline V CDR1 and CDR2: MNHEY, SVGAGI. CDR3 residues: CASSTLQQGTEQYF. Written as DNA, the CDR3 is TGTGCCAGCAGTACGTTACAACAGGGAACCGAGCAGTACTTC.

The V and J genes are TRBV18 and TRBJ1-6; D is ambiguous. This CDR3 has 17 residues. Germline assignment: CDR1 KGHSH and CDR2 LQKENI. Trimming cost V 4 bases and J 2 bases, with 15 bases left between them. CDR3 sequence reads: CASSQTSRRPYNSPLHF. In DNA, the CDR3 is TGTGCCAGCTCACAAACTTCACGCCGTCCCTATAATTCACCCCTCCACTTT.

This clone was seen a handful of times. The CDR3 loop is CASSQVPQGTGELFF. In DNA, the CDR3 is TGTGCCAGCAGCCAAGTTCCACAGGGGACCGGGGAGCTGTTTTTT. This chain uses TRBV3-1 (or the pseudogene TRBV3-2) with TRBJ2-2, with TRBD1 identical over 7 bases. Trimming at V came to 1 base and at J to 5 bases, leaving 4 bases not matched to a gene. From germline, CDR1 is LGHDT and CDR2 YNNKEL (reference sequence). The CDR3 covers 15 residues.

This clone was recorded a few times. CDR3: CASRPTLKNQPQHF. The CDR3 coding sequence is TGTGCCAGCAGACCGACACTCAAAAATCAGCCCCAGCATTTT. The chain couples TRBV16 to TRBJ1-5; no clear D. The germline gives CDR1 KGHSY, CDR2 FQNENV. This CDR3 region has 14 residues. V was cut by 6 bases and J by 4 bases, with 13 bases left in between.

This clone appeared once. The chain recombines TRBV21-1 with TRBJ2-7; TRBD2 is the table's D call, not checked against the DNA. TRBV21-1 is a known pseudogene. This CDR3 spans 17 amino acids. In nucleotides, the CDR3 is TGTGCCAGCAGCAAAGGGGGGACTAGCGGGAGAGGGTACGAGCAGTACTTC. Its translation is CASSKGGTSGRGYEQYF.

The V call is TRBV5-4, the J call TRBJ2-4, with 10 nucleotides matching TRBD2. The CDR3 runs to 17 residues. Trimming removed 0 bases from V and 4 bases from J; junction bases left unmatched: 7. Germline assignment: CDR1 SGHNT and CDR2 YYREEE (reference sequence). In DNA, the CDR3 is TGTGCCAGCAGCTTGGCCCAGCGGGGGGGCGCAAAAAACATTCAGTACTTC. As protein: CASSLAQRGGAKNIQYF.

This chain joins TRBV6-1 and TRBJ2-7, with 10 bases matching TRBD1. Germline-derived CDR1 and CDR2 are MNHNS and SASEGT. The CDR3 has 16 residues. Trimming cost V 1 base and J 4 bases; bases outside gene matches: 7. CDR3 sequence reads: CASSEVFGTGVYEQYF. In DNA form, the CDR3 reads TGTGCCAGCAGTGAAGTTTTTGGGACAGGGGTATACGAGCAGTACTTC.

This clone has ten or more counts. The chain is built from TRBV27 and TRBJ2-5, with 10 bases that match TRBD2. Germline V gene data show CDR1 as MNHEY and CDR2 as SMNVEV (reference sequence). J lost 4 bases, V lost 4 bases, and 0 bases had no gene match. This CDR3 spans 13 amino acids. The CDR3, as DNA: TGTGCCAGCAGTTCTAGCGGGGGAGAGACCCAGTACTTC. Translated: CASSSSGGETQYF.

This clone was observed a few times. This chain connects TRBV5-4 to TRBJ1-5; 7 nucleotides align to TRBD1. The germline gives CDR1 SGHNT, CDR2 YYREEE (reference sequence). V lost 0 bases and J lost 6; bases outside the gene matches: 9. The CDR3 totals 16 residues. CDR3 loop: CASSLGPETGTQPQHF. The CDR3 nucleotides read TGTGCCAGCAGCTTGGGGCCGGAGACAGGGACTCAGCCCCAGCATTTT.

This chain uses TRBV5-1 with TRBJ1-1, with 10 positions matching TRBD1. V trimming: 7 bases; J trimming: 7 bases; junction bases outside the gene matches: 10. Germline V gene lookup returns CDR1 SGHRS and CDR2 YFSETQ. The CDR3 totals 14 residues. DNA of the CDR3: TGCGCCAGCTCGGGACAGGGGAGTTTTAATGAAGCTTTCTTT. Its protein product is CASSGQGSFNEAFF. Based on the CDR3 plus reference TRBV5-1 and TRBJ1-1, the full variable domain is KAGVTQTPRYLIKTRGQQVTLSCSPISGHRSVSWYQQTPGQGLQFLFEYFSETQRNKGNFPGRFSGRQFSNSRSEMNVSTLELGDSALYLCASSGQGSFNEAFFGQGTRLTVV.

J is TRBJ2-1 and V is TRBV6-2 or TRBV6-3; D remains ambiguous. The CDR3 spans 12 residues. The V gene lost 6 bases and the J gene lost 13 bases, with 16 bases spanning the gap. Germline V gene data show CDR1 as MNHEY and CDR2 as SVGEGT. The CDR3 DNA reads TGTGCCAGCAGCCCTCCTAGTCCTTCCCAGTTCTTC. This encodes CASSPPSPSQFF.

The chain couples TRBV19 to TRBJ1-2; possible D gene TRBD1, 6 bases. Germline values: CDR1 LNHDA, CDR2 SQIVND (reference sequence). The CDR3 runs to 14 residues. Trimming took 2 bases from V and 4 from J, leaving 11 bases between them. The CDR3 DNA is TGTGCCAGTAGTATATTGGGGGCGGGCTATGGCTACACCTTC. The encoded protein is CASSILGAGYGYTF.

This chain connects TRBV30 to TRBJ1-1, with 9 bases identical to TRBD1. This CDR3 contains 12 residues. CDR1 and CDR2 from the germline V gene are GTSNPN and SVGIG (reference sequence). V was clipped by 8 bases and J by 5 bases; unmatched bases: 6. The CDR3, as DNA: TGTGCCAGGGACAGGGAGTCGACTGAAGCTTTCTTT. Protein sequence: CARDRESTEAFF.

The CDR3 loop reads CASSLLDSHPYEQYF. For the CDR3, the DNA is TGTGCCAGCAGCTTATTGGACAGCCACCCCTACGAGCAGTACTTC. This rearrangement joins TRBV21-1 to TRBJ2-7; TRBD1, the D gene given by the table, was not confirmed from the DNA. TRBV21-1 is marked as a pseudogene. The CDR3 extends over 15 amino acids.

The chain recombines TRBV11-3 with TRBJ2-1, with 14 bases lining up with TRBD2. The CDR3 spans 16 residues. V shed 5 bases and J 5 bases; nucleotides not matched to a gene: 5. Germline V gives CDR1 SGHNT, CDR2 YENEEA. Here the CDR3 reads CASSKGTSGSDNEQFF. CDR3 in DNA: TGTGCCAGCAGCAAAGGGACTAGCGGGAGCGACAATGAGCAGTTCTTC.

This chain uses TRBV5-4 with TRBJ1-4; 9 bases are shared with TRBD1. This CDR3 is built from 18 residues. V lost 2 bases and J lost 8; bases outside the gene matches: 16. The germline CDR1 and CDR2 sequences are SGHNT and YYREEE (reference sequence). The CDR3 DNA follows: TGTGCCAGCAGCTTTGGGGTCGGCAGGGGACAGGGAGGAGAAAAACTGTTTTTT. Amino acid sequence: CASSFGVGRGQGGEKLFF. Variable domain in full (rest from reference TRBV5-4 and TRBJ1-4): ETGVTQSPTHLIKTRGQQVTLRCSSQSGHNTVSWYQQALGQGPQFIFQYYREEENGRGNFPPRFSGLQFPNYSSELNVNALELDDSALYLCASSFGVGRGQGGEKLFFGSGTQLSVL.

This clone was recorded a few times. V gene TRBV5-1 combines with J gene TRBJ2-5, with D unresolved. V was shortened by 5 bases and J by 2 bases, with 7 bases between the two germline ends. The germline V gene encodes CDR1 SGHRS and CDR2 YFSETQ. This CDR3 has 12 amino acids. CDR3 nucleotides: TGCGCCAGCAGTTACTCACAAGAGACCCAGTACTTC. Protein product: CASSYSQETQYF. The full variable domain, rest sourced from reference TRBV5-1 and TRBJ2-5, is KAGVTQTPRYLIKTRGQQVTLSCSPISGHRSVSWYQQTPGQGLQFLFEYFSETQRNKGNFPGRFSGRQFSNSRSEMNVSTLELGDSALYLCASSYSQETQYFGPGTRLLVL.

The sample holds one count of this clone. The chain employs TRBV7-7 and TRBJ2-2; D is possibly TRBD2 (6 bases). Per germline, CDR1 SSHAT and CDR2 FNYEAQ (reference sequence). Trimming took 6 bases from V and 4 from J, leaving 12 bases between them. This CDR3 spans 14 amino acids. The CDR3 sequence is CASSYGGSTGELFF. CDR3 sequence (DNA): TGTGCCAGCAGTTACGGGGGAAGCACCGGGGAGCTGTTTTTT.

V gene TRBV7-2 combines with J gene TRBJ1-1; TRBD1 aligns across 8 bases. The germline V gene encodes CDR1 SGHTA and CDR2 FQGNSA. After removal of 0 bases from V and 7 bases from J, the junction contained 7 bases not matched to a gene. The CDR3 is 15 amino acids. DNA of the CDR3: TGTGCCAGCAGCTTAGCGGTGGGGACAGGCCTTGAAGCTTTCTTT. It encodes CASSLAVGTGLEAFF.